This T cell receptor beta chain came from a study of blood T cell repertoires in COVID-19. Across the whole study: Nucleic acid was either cDNA or gDNA, and it came from T cells, B-cell-depleted T cells, or PBMCs.

Germline V gene sequence: CDR1 SEHNR, CDR2 FQNEAQ (reference sequence). Trimming took 7 bases from V and 5 from J, leaving 11 bases between them. The CDR3 length is 12 residues. Method: immunoSEQ multiplex PCR; TCRdb's copy keeps in-frame clones and lacks some. Of some 60,000 clones in the sample, around 80% were seen once. The receptor's source is a man in his fifties or sixties with acute or convalescent COVID-19. Sequenced material: peripheral blood. The chain couples TRBV7-9 to TRBJ2-5, with D perhaps TRBD2 (5 bases). The CDR3 DNA follows: TGTGCCAGCACCCCTGGCGGGGAGACCCAGTACTTC. Translation gives CASTPGGETQYF.